This T cell receptor beta chain is from a study of T cell responses to AZD1222 COVID-19 vaccine. Study conclusions and caveats: Baseline seropositivity characterized only a handful of AZD1222 recipients. Mostly white British, mostly female donors; authors suggested clonal diversity may be underestimated. Repertoire samples came only from after the peak T cell response. Nearly half of unique spike-specific TCRs reportedly avoided B.1.351 and B.1.1.7 mutated regions.

Clones were sequenced by immunoSEQ multiplex PCR, and TCRdb holds only the in-frame ones, with some missing. Here the sample spans fewer than 120,000 clones, over 85% being singletons. Turning to this clone: What it binds is not known.

The germline CDR1 and CDR2 sequences are SNHLY and FYNNEI. V shed 11 bases, J shed 9 bases, and the junction held 11 bases outside the gene matches. The CDR3 covers 13 residues. This specimen was peripheral blood, taken 28 days after the second AZD1222 dose. The chain carries TRBV2 and TRBJ1-5; TRBD1 agrees at 9 bases. The origin of this receptor is an adult who received the AZD1222 COVID-19 vaccine. In DNA, the CDR3 is TGTGCCGGGGGACAGGGCCCCGGGGCGCCCCAGCATTTT. It codes for CAGGQGPGAPQHF.